Following are 4 T cell receptor beta chains from one sample sequenced in a study of blood T cells in healthy people across ages. Primers used in a second PCR of about 6 to 11 cycles were a sample-barcoded 5' primer and a J-beta primer mix. TCRdb redid the calling of the 5' RACE reads with MiXCR, one entry per CDR3 protein. This table holds fewer than 700,000 distinct CDR3 sequences, roughly 43% found once. The sequencing sample was made of blood. The receptor source for this set is an elderly man in good health.

The chain joins TRBV4-3 to TRBJ2-1; 16 nucleotides match TRBD2. The CDR3 covers 18 residues. Trimming at V came to 0 bases and at J to 7 bases, leaving 6 bases not matched to a gene. CDR1 and CDR2 from the germline V gene are LGHNA and YSLEER. Here the CDR3 reads CASSQDRGLAGGTNEQFF. In DNA form, the CDR3 reads TGCGCCAGCAGCCAAGATAGGGGACTAGCGGGGGGGACGAATGAGCAGTTCTTC.

Worth noting for this clonotype: Just one base apart from a much larger clone, this may be a read error. The V and J genes are TRBV6-2 or TRBV6-3 and TRBJ2-7; D ambiguous. This CDR3 has 12 amino acids. Germline-derived CDR1 and CDR2 are MNHEY and SVGEGT. In DNA, the CDR3 is TGTGCCTGCAGTGAAGCGCGATACGAGCAGTACTTC. This encodes CACSEARYEQYF.

This clonotype has at least ten counts. A much larger clone differs from this one at a single base, so this may be a read error. This chain connects TRBV5-1 to TRBJ2-5, with D possibly TRBD1 on 6 matching bases. The ends were cut back, 3 bases at V and 5 bases at J, with 17 bases in the middle. The V gene's germline CDR1 is SGHRS and CDR2 YFSETQ. CDR3 length equals 15 residues. CDR3 nucleotide sequence: TGCGCCAGCAGCTGGGGAGAATTGAGGGGGGAGACCCAGTACTTC. Its translation: CASSWGELRGETQYF.

This chain uses TRBV10-1 with TRBJ2-5, with D tentatively TRBD1 (6 bases). The germline V and J ends were trimmed by 6 bases and 5 bases, with 19 bases remaining between them. This CDR3 is built from 15 residues. CDR1 WNHNN and CDR2 SYGVQD come from the germline V gene (reference sequence). The CDR3: CASSDPTGSKETQYF. In nucleotides, the CDR3 is TGCGCCAGCAGCGATCCAACAGGGAGTAAGGAGACCCAGTACTTC.